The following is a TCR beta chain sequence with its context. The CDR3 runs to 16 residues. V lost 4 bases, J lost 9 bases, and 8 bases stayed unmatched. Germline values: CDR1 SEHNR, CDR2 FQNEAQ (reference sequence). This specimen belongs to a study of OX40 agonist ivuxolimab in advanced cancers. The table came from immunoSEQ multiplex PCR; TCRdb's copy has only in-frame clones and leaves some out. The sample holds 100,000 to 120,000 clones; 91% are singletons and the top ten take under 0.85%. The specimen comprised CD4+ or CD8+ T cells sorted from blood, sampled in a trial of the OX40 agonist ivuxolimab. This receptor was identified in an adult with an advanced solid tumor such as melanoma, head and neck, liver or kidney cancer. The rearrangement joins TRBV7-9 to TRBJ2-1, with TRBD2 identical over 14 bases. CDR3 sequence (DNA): TGTGCCAGCAGCTGGGGGACTAGCGGGAGCGACCGTGAGCAGTTCTTC. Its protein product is CASSWGTSGSDREQFF.